These 32 T cell receptor beta chains were all obtained from the same sample, sequenced in a study of shared clonotypes between healthy human individuals. Assay used: immunoSEQ multiplex PCR; TCRdb lists only in-frame clones, some missing. The sample lists 400,000 to 500,000 clones, over 60% occurring once. Material: PBMCs. All receptors come from a woman in her 40s in good health. Some clones in this sample may be carry-over from other donors' samples.

This chain uses TRBV5-6 with TRBJ2-7, with no clear D. Germline V gene lookup returns CDR1 SGHDT and CDR2 YYEEEE. CDR3 size: 15 residues. Trimming shortened V by 1 base and J by 6 bases, and 17 bases separated the two germline ends. This CDR3 reads CASSLLSAPAFEQYF. CDR3 DNA: TGTGCCAGCAGCTTGTTAAGTGCCCCGGCCTTCGAGCAGTACTTC.

Note on this clone: A much larger clone lies a single base off, so this may be a read error. The chain couples TRBV14 to TRBJ2-7; D call uncertain. Germline V gene data show CDR1 as SGHDN and CDR2 as FVKESK. V lost 4 bases and J lost 0, with 4 bases in between. The CDR3 has 12 amino acids. CDR3 bases: TGTGCCAGCAGCCGCGTCTCCTACGAGCAGTACTTC. As protein: CASSRVSYEQYF.

This clone has a single count. The chain uses TRBV9 and TRBJ1-1; TRBD1 is a possible D gene (5 bases). Trimming removed 0 bases from V and 5 bases from J, with 14 bases in between. The CDR3 has 15 amino acids. Germline CDR1 SGDLS, CDR2 YYNGEE. CDR3 amino acids: CASSVVKGMRTEAFF. The CDR3 bases are TGTGCCAGCAGCGTAGTCAAGGGGATGAGGACTGAAGCTTTCTTT. Supplemented by reference TRBV9 and TRBJ1-1, the full variable domain reads DSGVTQTPKHLITATGQRVTLRCSPRSGDLSVYWYQQSLDQGLQFLIQYYNGEERAKGNILERFSAQQFPDLHSELNLSSLELGDSALYFCASSVVKGMRTEAFFGQGTRLTVV.

The chain carries TRBV7-9 and TRBJ2-7; D may be TRBD1 (5 bases). Trimming removed 5 bases from V and 6 bases from J, with 14 bases in between. From germline, CDR1 is SEHNR and CDR2 FQNEAQ (reference sequence). The CDR3 has 13 residues. CDR3 residues: CASSPIGAVEQYF. As DNA, the CDR3 is TGTGCCAGCAGCCCAATAGGGGCCGTCGAGCAGTACTTC. Variable domain in full (rest from reference TRBV7-9 and TRBJ2-7): DTGVSQNPRHKITKRGQNVTFRCDPISEHNRLYWYRQTLGQGPEFLTYFQNEAQLEKSRLLSDRFSAERPKGSFSTLEIQRTEQGDSAMYLCASSPIGAVEQYFGPGTRLTVT.

This clone was seen at least ten times. The chain has TRBV10-3 and TRBJ2-7; no clear D. The length of the CDR3 is 14 residues. Germline CDR1 and CDR2: ENHRY and SYGVKD. The germline V and J ends were trimmed by 3 bases and 6 bases, with 15 bases remaining between them. CDR3 amino acids: CAISDWALPLEQYF. The CDR3, as DNA: TGTGCCATCAGTGATTGGGCCCTACCTCTCGAGCAGTACTTC.

In this sample, this clone turned up many times. The rearrangement uses TRBV28 and TRBJ1-3, with D possibly matching TRBD1 (6 bases). The length of the CDR3 is 13 residues. Germline V gene sequence: CDR1 MDHEN, CDR2 SYDVKM. V shed 6 bases and J shed 6 bases, with 12 bases lying between them. The CDR3 region is CASSQGTLNTIYF. DNA of the CDR3: TGTGCCAGCAGCCAAGGGACATTAAACACCATATATTTT.

This chain connects TRBV30 to TRBJ2-5; weak D call: TRBD1 (5 bases). The ends were cut back, 2 bases at V and 3 bases at J, with 10 bases in the middle. Germline lookup yields CDR1 GTSNPN and CDR2 SVGIG (reference sequence). This CDR3 has 13 residues. The CDR3 loop reads CAWSTDREETQYF. CDR3 DNA sequence: TGTGCCTGGAGTACCGACAGAGAAGAGACCCAGTACTTC.

The V gene is TRBV4-1, the J gene TRBJ2-7, with unresolved D. Trimming stripped 1 base from V and 5 bases from J, with 9 bases between. Germline V gives CDR1 MGHRA, CDR2 YSYEKL. The CDR3 spans 13 residues. CDR3 sequence (DNA): TGCGCCAGCAGCCAAGGGCTAGGCAACGAGCAGTACTTC. Amino acids: CASSQGLGNEQYF.

The rearrangement links TRBV5-1 to TRBJ2-3, with 15 bases lining up with TRBD2. V shed 0 bases, J shed 4 bases, and the junction held 6 bases outside the gene matches. The CDR3 extends over 18 amino acids. CDR1 and CDR2 (germline): SGHRS, YFSETQ. The CDR3 sequence is CASSLGGLAGGSADTQYF. Written as DNA, the CDR3 is TGCGCCAGCAGCTTGGGTGGACTAGCGGGAGGGAGCGCAGATACGCAGTATTTT.

The rearrangement uses TRBV15 and TRBJ2-3; 9 bases agree with TRBD1. Germline values: CDR1 LNHNV, CDR2 YYDKDF (reference sequence). The V segment lost 0 bases and the J segment 6 bases; nucleotides outside the gene matches: 10. This CDR3 is 17 amino acids long. CDR3 coding DNA: TGTGCCACCAGCAGAGACCCCAGAACAGGGGGCATGGATACGCAGTATTTT. Protein sequence: CATSRDPRTGGMDTQYF.

This chain joins TRBV20-1 and TRBJ1-2, with D unclear. Trimming removed 6 bases from V and 7 bases from J, with 9 bases in between. This CDR3 contains 10 residues. Per the germline V gene, CDR1 is DFQATT and CDR2 is SNEGSKA (reference sequence). This CDR3 is CSAGLVGYTF. CDR3 coding DNA: TGCAGTGCCGGGTTGGTTGGCTACACCTTC.

This clone was observed a handful of times. J is TRBJ1-6 and V is TRBV30; no firm D call. The CDR3 is 14 amino acids. Deletions cut 3 bases from V and 7 bases from J, with 13 bases between. Germline V gives CDR1 GTSNPN, CDR2 SVGIG (reference sequence). The CDR3: CAWRIGTPNSPLHF. The CDR3 DNA follows: TGTGCCTGGAGGATCGGAACACCGAATTCACCCCTCCACTTT.

This clone occurred many times. This chain uses TRBV6-4 with TRBJ2-3, with 9 nucleotides matching TRBD2. V was clipped by 0 bases and J by 2 bases; unmatched bases: 3. The CDR3 sequence is 16 residues long. Germline CDR1 MRHNA, CDR2 SNTAGT. Here the CDR3 reads CASSDSRTSDTDTQYF. The CDR3 region has the DNA TGTGCCAGCAGTGACTCGAGGACTAGCGACACAGATACGCAGTATTTT.

This chain links TRBV19 with TRBJ1-2; D is unclear. V was trimmed by 7 bases and J by 2 bases, leaving 8 bases between them. The CDR3 is 12 residues long. CDR1 is LNHDA, CDR2 SQIVND, per germline (reference sequence). The CDR3 here is CASTTENYGYTF. For the CDR3, the DNA is TGTGCCAGTACAACAGAAAACTATGGCTACACCTTC. The variable domain in full, completed from reference TRBV19 and TRBJ1-2, reads DGGITQSPKYLFRKEGQNVTLSCEQNLNHDAMYWYRQDPGQGLRLIYYSQIVNDFQKGDIAEGYSVSREKKESFPLTVTSAQKNPTAFYLCASTTENYGYTFGSGTRLTVV.

The chain employs TRBV19 and TRBJ2-2, with TRBD1 as a possible D gene (6 bases). The CDR3 consists of 14 residues. V lost 10 bases, J lost 3 bases, and 15 bases lay in between. CDR1 is LNHDA and CDR2 is SQIVND in the germline V gene (reference sequence). The CDR3 sequence: CATSNKGDTGELFF. CDR3 in DNA: TGTGCCACCTCCAACAAGGGGGACACCGGGGAGCTGTTTTTT. The whole variable domain, filled in from reference TRBV19 and TRBJ2-2, reads DGGITQSPKYLFRKEGQNVTLSCEQNLNHDAMYWYRQDPGQGLRLIYYSQIVNDFQKGDIAEGYSVSREKKESFPLTVTSAQKNPTAFYLCATSNKGDTGELFFGEGSRLTVL.

This chain joins TRBV28 and TRBJ1-2; D perhaps matches TRBD1 (5 bases). The V and J ends lost 0 bases and 8 bases respectively, with 10 bases between them. Germline V CDR1 and CDR2: MDHEN, SYDVKM. The CDR3 has 13 amino acids. The CDR3 protein is CASSLWAKGGYTF. The CDR3 nucleotides are TGTGCCAGCAGTTTATGGGCCAAGGGGGGCTACACCTTC.

The V and J genes are TRBV5-5 and TRBJ1-1; D not resolved. The V gene lost 4 bases and the J gene lost 4 bases, with 14 bases spanning the gap. The germline V gene encodes CDR1 SGHKS and CDR2 YYEKEE (reference sequence). This CDR3 region has 14 residues. The CDR3 sequence: CASSITLRSTEAFF. Written as DNA, the CDR3 is TGTGCCAGCAGCATCACCCTTCGCAGCACTGAAGCTTTCTTT.

CDR3 sequence reads: CASSSNQGSGDTQYF. The CDR3 DNA reads as TGTGCCAGCAGCTCCAACCAGGGGTCGGGAGATACGCAGTATTTT. This rearrangement joins TRBV11-1 to TRBJ2-3; D might be TRBD1 (6 bases). V lost 4 bases, J lost 5 bases, and 16 bases lay in between. The CDR3 covers 15 residues. The germline V gene has CDR1 SGHAT and CDR2 FQDESV (reference sequence).

This clone has only one observation. Written as DNA, the CDR3 is TGTGCCAGCAGAGGACAGTCGAACACCGGGGAGCTGTTTTTT. This codes for CASRGQSNTGELFF. V gene TRBV7-2 combines with J gene TRBJ2-2, with D maybe TRBD1 (6 bases). Germline CDR1 reads SGHTA; CDR2 reads FQGNSA. V gave up 6 bases and J gave up 0 bases, with 8 bases separating them. CDR3 length: 14 residues.

The chain links TRBV28 to TRBJ2-5; D is unresolved. The length of the CDR3 is 14 residues. Germline V gives CDR1 MDHEN, CDR2 SYDVKM. V gave up 10 bases and J gave up 4 bases, with 19 bases separating them. This CDR3 is CATTPGDSVETQYF. In DNA, the CDR3 is TGTGCCACCACTCCGGGTGATTCGGTAGAGACCCAGTACTTC.

This clone has more than one count but fewer than ten. V is TRBV18 and J is TRBJ2-2; TRBD2 matches 13 bases. Germline CDR1 and CDR2: KGHSH and LQKENI. CDR3 length: 17 residues. V dropped 6 bases and J dropped 3; count of bases not matched to a gene: 7. The CDR3 DNA is TGTGCCAGCTCCCCCCGACTAGCGGGAGGCCACACCGGGGAGCTGTTTTTT. It codes for CASSPRLAGGHTGELFF.

The V gene is TRBV27, the J gene TRBJ1-1; weak D call: TRBD1 (6 bases). CDR3 length: 13 residues. Trimming left V 6 bases short and J 10 bases short, with 18 bases between. Germline lookup yields CDR1 MNHEY and CDR2 SMNVEV (reference sequence). The CDR3 reads CASRPSGVLRAFF. CDR3 bases: TGTGCCAGCAGGCCCTCAGGGGTATTGAGAGCTTTCTTT.

This clone showed up just a few times. CDR3 sequence (DNA): TGCGCCAGCAGCTTGGACAACCCCGAGGAGACCCAGTACTTC. Protein: CASSLDNPEETQYF. The rearrangement joins TRBV5-1 to TRBJ2-5; no clear D gene. V dropped 0 bases and J dropped 5 bases, with 11 bases sitting between them. This CDR3 comprises 14 residues. Germline V gene data show CDR1 as SGHRS and CDR2 as YFSETQ.

The chain recombines TRBV5-6 with TRBJ2-7; a possible D gene is TRBD1 (6 bases). V lost 3 bases and J 2 bases, leaving 24 bases between the germline ends. Germline V gene lookup returns CDR1 SGHDT and CDR2 YYEEEE. This CDR3 spans 18 amino acids. The CDR3 DNA reads as TGTGCCAGCAGCTCCCTACTCGGCCAGACGTACAGGGCCTACGAGCAGTACTTC. It encodes CASSSLLGQTYRAYEQYF.

The CDR3 spells CASSERQRDNQPQHF. As DNA, the CDR3 is TGTGCCAGCAGTGAACGCCAGAGGGACAATCAGCCCCAGCATTTT. The genes are TRBV6-1 and TRBJ1-5; D gene ambiguous. There are 15 residues in the CDR3. The germline gives CDR1 MNHNS, CDR2 SASEGT. Trimming pared 2 bases from V and 3 bases from J, leaving 11 bases between.

This clone was recorded a few times. This rearrangement joins TRBV28 to TRBJ1-4; no reliable D call. The CDR3 consists of 14 residues. The germline CDR1 and CDR2 sequences are MDHEN and SYDVKM. Trimming cost V 3 bases and J 3 bases, with 8 bases left between them. The CDR3 DNA sequence: TGTGCCAGCAGTTTCCCAGCTTCTAATGAAAAACTGTTTTTT. Its translation is CASSFPASNEKLFF.

The genes are TRBV28 and TRBJ2-2; D possibly corresponds to TRBD2 (6 bases). CDR3 length: 15 residues. Germline values: CDR1 MDHEN, CDR2 SYDVKM. V dropped 2 bases and J dropped 4 bases, with 11 bases sitting between them. Here the CDR3 reads CASSLDGRSTGELFF. The DNA for the CDR3 is TGTGCCAGCAGTTTAGACGGGAGATCCACCGGGGAGCTGTTTTTT.

This chain links TRBV5-1 with TRBJ2-5; D is unresolved. Per germline, CDR1 SGHRS and CDR2 YFSETQ. The ends were cut back, 2 bases at V and 5 bases at J, with 13 bases in the middle. CDR3 length: 14 amino acids. CDR3 sequence (DNA): TGCGCCAGCAGCTTCGAGACCATGTCGGAGACCCAGTACTTC. It specifies CASSFETMSETQYF.

V gene TRBV2 combines with J gene TRBJ2-2; no definite D call. Germline CDR1 is SNHLY and CDR2 is FYNNEI. The CDR3 loop spans 14 amino acids. V lost 3 bases and J 6 bases, leaving 11 bases between the germline ends. CDR3 bases: TGTGCCAGCAGTGAGGCCCGCTCCTCCGGGGAGCTGTTTTTT. Encoded protein: CASSEARSSGELFF.

V is TRBV4-1 and J is TRBJ2-3; possibly TRBD2 for D (6 bases). The germline CDR1 and CDR2 sequences are MGHRA and YSYEKL. V lost 0 bases and J lost 6, with 13 bases in between. The CDR3 covers 15 residues. CDR3 in amino acids: CASSQDRAGRDTQYF. CDR3 coding DNA: TGCGCCAGCAGCCAAGACCGGGCGGGGAGGGATACGCAGTATTTT.

The V call is TRBV5-4, the J call TRBJ1-4, with 10 nucleotides matching TRBD1. CDR1 SGHNT and CDR2 YYREEE come from the germline V gene (reference sequence). This CDR3 has 16 residues. J was trimmed by 3 bases and V by 0 bases; bases with no gene match: 2. Here the CDR3 reads CASSLGTGGPNEKLFF. Written as DNA, the CDR3 is TGTGCCAGCAGCTTGGGGACAGGGGGTCCTAATGAAAAACTGTTTTTT.

The rearrangement joins TRBV10-3 to TRBJ1-6, with D uncertain. Per germline, CDR1 ENHRY and CDR2 SYGVKD. Trimming pared 3 bases from V and 7 bases from J, leaving 7 bases between. The CDR3 consists of 13 residues. The CDR3 reads CAISDIGNSPLHF. CDR3 in DNA: TGTGCCATCAGTGACATAGGAAATTCACCCCTCCACTTT.